The clone carrying this T cell receptor (beta chain) was detected ten times or more. What it recognizes is unknown. Researchers took RNA transcripts and amplified the TCR beta CDR3 regions from them. HTBI primers were used for first-round RT-PCR of the TCR CDR3. TCRdb independently ran MiXCR on the multiplex PCR reads; one entry per CDR3 protein. The sample holds roughly 300,000 distinct CDR3 sequences, 15% to 20% seen once. CDR1 is SGHAT, CDR2 FQNNGV, per germline. The CDR3 length is 16 residues. V trimming: 3 bases; J trimming: 5 bases; junction bases outside the gene matches: 11. The data derive from a study of T cells in Graves' hyperthyroidism and ophthalmopathy. Study-level points and caveats: The blood repertoire included most of the expanded thyroid clonotypes above 0.001.

No ophthalmopathy progression within 18 months constituted stable Graves' hyperthyroidism. A patient was excluded if there was uncontrolled infection, other autoimmune disease, pregnancy or lactation. The specimen sequenced was blood. The rearrangement uses TRBV11-2 and TRBJ2-5; 8 nucleotides line up with TRBD1. The TCR sequence derives from a woman in her forties or fifties with Graves' hyperthyroidism. The CDR3 coding sequence is TGTGCCAGCAGCTTCAGCCAAGGACAGGGATGGGAGACCCAGTACTTC. Encoded protein: CASSFSQGQGWETQYF. Full variable domain (rest looked up from reference TRBV11-2 and TRBJ2-5): EAGVAQSPRYKIIEKRQSVAFWCNPISGHATLYWYQQILGQGPKLLIQFQNNGVVDDSQLPKDRFSAERLKGVDSTLKIQPAKLEDSAVYLCASSFSQGQGWETQYFGPGTRLLVL.